This T cell receptor (beta chain) is drawn from a study of cytomegalovirus exposure and HLA in healthy donors. Study-wide context: Researchers previously reported finding just under 120 million unique TCR beta sequences from 170 million or so T cells. Points from the study as a whole: The study labeled fewer than 200 TCR beta chains cytomegalovirus-associated. Presence/absence results assume similar sequencing depth per donor, which may not hold.

Primers for the PCR totalled 60 Vbeta and 13 Jbeta. Data came from immunoSEQ multiplex PCR; TCRdb stores just in-frame clones and leaves some out. This sample carries under 200,000 clones, around 84% of them seen once, and the ten largest clones take 1.5% to 2.5%. In this sample, this clone turned up once. Its antigen is as yet unknown. The CDR3 covers 15 residues. The V end was cut by 1 base, the J end by 8 bases, with 16 bases between. Germline values: CDR1 SGHRS, CDR2 YFSETQ. The origin of this receptor is a man younger than 35 in good health and CMV-seronegative. Input material: PBMCs. This chain joins TRBV5-1 and TRBJ1-3, with D maybe TRBD1 (6 bases). The CDR3 DNA sequence: TGCGCCAGCAGCTTGCAGTCACAGGGTGGCCACACCATATATTTT. Residues: CASSLQSQGGHTIYF. The full variable domain, rest sourced from reference TRBV5-1 and TRBJ1-3, is KAGVTQTPRYLIKTRGQQVTLSCSPISGHRSVSWYQQTPGQGLQFLFEYFSETQRNKGNFPGRFSGRQFSNSRSEMNVSTLELGDSALYLCASSLQSQGGHTIYFGEGSWLTVV.